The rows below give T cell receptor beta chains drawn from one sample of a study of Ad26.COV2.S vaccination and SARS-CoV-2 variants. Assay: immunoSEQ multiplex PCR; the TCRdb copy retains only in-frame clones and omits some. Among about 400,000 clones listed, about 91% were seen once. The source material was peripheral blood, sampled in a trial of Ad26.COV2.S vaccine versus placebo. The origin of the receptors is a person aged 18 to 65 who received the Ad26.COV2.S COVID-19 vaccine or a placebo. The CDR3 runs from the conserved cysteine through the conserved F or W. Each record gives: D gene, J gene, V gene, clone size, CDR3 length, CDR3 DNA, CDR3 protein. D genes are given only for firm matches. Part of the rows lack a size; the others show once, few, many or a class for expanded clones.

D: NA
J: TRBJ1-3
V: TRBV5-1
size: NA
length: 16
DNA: TGCGCCAGCAGCCGGGGATCACCGGAGTCTGGAAACACCATATATTTT
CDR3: CASSRGSPESGNTIYF

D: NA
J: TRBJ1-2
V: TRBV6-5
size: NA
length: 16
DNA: TGTGCCAGCAGTTACTCAAAGGGCGGGAGTATTGGGGGCTACACCTTC
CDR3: CASSYSKGGSIGGYTF

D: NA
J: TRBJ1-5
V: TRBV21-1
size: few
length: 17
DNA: TGTGCCAGCAGCAAAGAGGTCAGGGATGGGTGCAATCAGCCCCAGCATTTT
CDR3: CASSKEVRDGCNQPQHF

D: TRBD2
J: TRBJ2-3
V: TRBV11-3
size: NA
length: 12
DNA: TGTGCCAGCAGCCAAACTAGCGGTTCCCAGTATTTT
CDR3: CASSQTSGSQYF

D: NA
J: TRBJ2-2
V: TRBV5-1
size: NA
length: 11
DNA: TGCGCCAGCAGTCAGTCTGGGGAGCTGTTTTTT
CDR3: CASSQSGELFF

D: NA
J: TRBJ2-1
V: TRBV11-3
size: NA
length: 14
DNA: TGTGCCAGCAGCTTAGGGAGTCCCTCCAATGAGCAGTTCTTC
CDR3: CASSLGSPSNEQFF

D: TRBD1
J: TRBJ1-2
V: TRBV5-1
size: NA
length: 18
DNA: TGCGCCAGCACCAAAAGCGGGGACAGGGATTACGTCGGGGAAGGCTACACCTTC
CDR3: CASTKSGDRDYVGEGYTF

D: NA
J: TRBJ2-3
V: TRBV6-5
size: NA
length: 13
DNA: TGTGCCAGCAGACAGGGTAGCACAGATACGCAGTATTTT
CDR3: CASRQGSTDTQYF

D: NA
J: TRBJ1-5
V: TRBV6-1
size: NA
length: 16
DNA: TGTGCCAGCAGTGAAGTCGGGGGCCGGGGGAATCAGCCCCAGCATTTT
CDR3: CASSEVGGRGNQPQHF

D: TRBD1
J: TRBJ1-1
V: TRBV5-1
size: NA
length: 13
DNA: TGCGCCAGCAGGGAGGGGGCGTTCACTGAAGCTTTCTTT
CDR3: CASREGAFTEAFF

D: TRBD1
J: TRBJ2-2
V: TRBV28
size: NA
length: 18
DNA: TGTGCCAGCAGCCCGAATCCCCGGACAGGTCGAGTCACCGGGGAGCTGTTTTTT
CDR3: CASSPNPRTGRVTGELFF

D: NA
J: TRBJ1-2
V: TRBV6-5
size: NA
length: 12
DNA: TGTGCCAGCAGAGACGATCTCTATGGCTACACCTTC
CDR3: CASRDDLYGYTF

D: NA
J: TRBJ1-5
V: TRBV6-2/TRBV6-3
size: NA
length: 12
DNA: TGTGCCAGCAGTTACGGGGGACTACCCCAGCATTTT
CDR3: CASSYGGLPQHF

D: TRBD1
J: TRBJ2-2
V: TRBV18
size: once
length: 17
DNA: TGTGCCAGCTCAACTCTAAGGACAGGCCCGTACACCGGGGAGCTGTTTTTT
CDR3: CASSTLRTGPYTGELFF

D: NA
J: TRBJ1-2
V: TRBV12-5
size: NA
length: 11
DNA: TGTGCTAGTGGTTTTGGTAGGGGCTACACCTTC
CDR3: CASGFGRGYTF

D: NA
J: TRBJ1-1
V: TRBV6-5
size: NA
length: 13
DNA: TGTGCCAGCAGTTACAGGGAGTTAACTGAAGCTTTCTTT
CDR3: CASSYRELTEAFF

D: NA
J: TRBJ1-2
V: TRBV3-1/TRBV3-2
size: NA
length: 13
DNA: TGTGCCAGCAGCCAAGGCAGCTACGATGGCTACACCTTC
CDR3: CASSQGSYDGYTF

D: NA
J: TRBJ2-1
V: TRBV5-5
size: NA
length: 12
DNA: TGTGCCAGCAGCTGGACTGCGAATGAGCAGTTCTTC
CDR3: CASSWTANEQFF